This TCR beta chain derives from a study of cytomegalovirus exposure and HLA in healthy donors. Findings and caveats of the study: Specific recognition of CMV antigens was confirmed in vitro for a few chains (all CMV-associated). Some V segments (TRBV6-2 and TRBV6-3 among them) were excluded as indistinguishable.

Looked up from germline, CDR1 is SEHNR and CDR2 is FQNEAQ (reference sequence). Trimming left V 5 bases short and J 2 bases short, with 12 bases between. This CDR3 region has 15 residues. Of note for this clone: Its antigen remains unidentified.

The PCR had 60 Vbeta and 13 Jbeta primers. Profiling relied on immunoSEQ multiplex PCR, and the TCRdb table lists in-frame clones only, not all of them. Of some 150,000 clones detected, less than 85% appear once; the ten largest clones hold 4.3%. Those who donated were healthy bone marrow donors. Specimen: PBMCs. The TCR originated in a man younger than 35 in good health and CMV-seropositive. This chain joins TRBV7-9 and TRBJ2-2; D is unresolved. The CDR3 region is CASSLPLRNTGELFF. CDR3 DNA: TGTGCCAGCAGCCTCCCTTTGAGAAACACCGGGGAGCTGTTTTTT.